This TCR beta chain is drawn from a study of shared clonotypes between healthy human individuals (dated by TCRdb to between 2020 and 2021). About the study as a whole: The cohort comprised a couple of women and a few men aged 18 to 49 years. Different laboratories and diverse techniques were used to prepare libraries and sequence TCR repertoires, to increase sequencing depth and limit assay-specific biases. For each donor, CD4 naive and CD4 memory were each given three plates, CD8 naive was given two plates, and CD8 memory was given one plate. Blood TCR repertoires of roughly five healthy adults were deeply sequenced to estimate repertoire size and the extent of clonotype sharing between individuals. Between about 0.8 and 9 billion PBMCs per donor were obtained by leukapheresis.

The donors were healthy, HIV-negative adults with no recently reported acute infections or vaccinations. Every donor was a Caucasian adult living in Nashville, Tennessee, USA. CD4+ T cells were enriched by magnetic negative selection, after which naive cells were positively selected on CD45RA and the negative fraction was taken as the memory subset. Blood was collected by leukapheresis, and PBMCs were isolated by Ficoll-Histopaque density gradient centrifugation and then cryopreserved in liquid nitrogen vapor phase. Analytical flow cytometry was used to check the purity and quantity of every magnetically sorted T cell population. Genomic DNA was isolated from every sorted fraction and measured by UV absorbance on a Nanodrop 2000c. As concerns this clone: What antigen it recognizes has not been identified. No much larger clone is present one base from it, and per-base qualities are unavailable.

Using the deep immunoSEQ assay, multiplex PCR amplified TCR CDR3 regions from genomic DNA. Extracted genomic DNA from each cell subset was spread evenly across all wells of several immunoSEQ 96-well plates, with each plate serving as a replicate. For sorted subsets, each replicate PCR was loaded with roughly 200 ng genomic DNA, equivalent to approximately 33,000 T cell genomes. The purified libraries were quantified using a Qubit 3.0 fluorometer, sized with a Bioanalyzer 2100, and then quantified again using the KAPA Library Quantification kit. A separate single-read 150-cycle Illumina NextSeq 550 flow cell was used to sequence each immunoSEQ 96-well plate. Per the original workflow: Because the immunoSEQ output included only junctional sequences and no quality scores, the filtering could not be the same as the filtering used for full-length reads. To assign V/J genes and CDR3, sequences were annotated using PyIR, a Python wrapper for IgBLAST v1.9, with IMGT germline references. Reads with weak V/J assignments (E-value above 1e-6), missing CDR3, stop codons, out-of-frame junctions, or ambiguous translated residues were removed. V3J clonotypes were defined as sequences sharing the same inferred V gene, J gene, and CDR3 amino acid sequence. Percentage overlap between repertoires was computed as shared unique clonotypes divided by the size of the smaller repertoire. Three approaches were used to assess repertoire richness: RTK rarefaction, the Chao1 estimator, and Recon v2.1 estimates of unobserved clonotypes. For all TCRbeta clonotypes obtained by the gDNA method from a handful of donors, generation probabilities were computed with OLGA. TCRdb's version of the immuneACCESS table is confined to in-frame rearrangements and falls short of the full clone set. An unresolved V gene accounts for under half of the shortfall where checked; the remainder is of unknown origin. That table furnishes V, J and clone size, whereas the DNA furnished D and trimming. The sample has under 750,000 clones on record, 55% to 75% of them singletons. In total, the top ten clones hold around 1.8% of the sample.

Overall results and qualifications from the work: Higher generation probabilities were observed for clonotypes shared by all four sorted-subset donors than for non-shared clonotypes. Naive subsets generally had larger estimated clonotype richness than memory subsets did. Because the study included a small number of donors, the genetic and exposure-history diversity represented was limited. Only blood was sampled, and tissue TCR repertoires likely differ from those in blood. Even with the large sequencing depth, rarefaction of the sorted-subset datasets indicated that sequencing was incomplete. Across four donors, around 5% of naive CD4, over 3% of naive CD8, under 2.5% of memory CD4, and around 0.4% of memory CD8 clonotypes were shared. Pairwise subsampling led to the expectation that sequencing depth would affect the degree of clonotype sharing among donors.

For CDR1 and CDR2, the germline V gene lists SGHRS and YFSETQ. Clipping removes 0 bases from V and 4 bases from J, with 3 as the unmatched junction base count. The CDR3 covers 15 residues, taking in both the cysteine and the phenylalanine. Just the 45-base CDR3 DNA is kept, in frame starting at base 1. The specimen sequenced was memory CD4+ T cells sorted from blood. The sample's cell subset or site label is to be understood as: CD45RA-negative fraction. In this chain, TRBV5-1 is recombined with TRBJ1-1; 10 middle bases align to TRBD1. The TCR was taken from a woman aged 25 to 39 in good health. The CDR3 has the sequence CASSLAGTGATEAFF. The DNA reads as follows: TGCGCCAGCAGCTTGGCCGGGACAGGGGCCACTGAAGCTTTCTTT.